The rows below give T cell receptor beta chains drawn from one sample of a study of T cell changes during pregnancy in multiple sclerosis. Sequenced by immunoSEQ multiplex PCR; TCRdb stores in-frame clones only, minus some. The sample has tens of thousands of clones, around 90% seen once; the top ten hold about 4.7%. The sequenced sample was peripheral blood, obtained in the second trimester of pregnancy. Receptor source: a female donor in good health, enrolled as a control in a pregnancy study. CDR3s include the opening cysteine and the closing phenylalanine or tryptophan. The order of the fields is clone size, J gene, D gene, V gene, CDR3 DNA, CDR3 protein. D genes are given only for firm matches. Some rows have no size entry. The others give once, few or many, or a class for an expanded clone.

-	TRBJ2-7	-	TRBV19	TGTGCCAGTAGTATTCAGGGCCTCTCTAGTACGCAGTACTTC	CASSIQGLSSTQYF
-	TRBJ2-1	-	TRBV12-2	TGTGCAAGTCGCTTAGAGAGGACAGGGGGCGATGACAATGAGCAGTTCTTC	CASRLERTGGDDNEQFF
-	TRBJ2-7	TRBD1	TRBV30	TGTGCCTGGAGTCCCGGGACAGGGTACTACGAGCAGTACTTC	CAWSPGTGYYEQYF
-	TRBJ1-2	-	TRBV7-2	TGTGCCAGCAGATACCGGGACACCAACTATGGCTACACCTTC	CASRYRDTNYGYTF
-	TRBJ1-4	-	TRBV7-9	TGTGCCAGCAGCGACGGGGTTGGGGGGAATGAAAAACTGTTTTTT	CASSDGVGGNEKLFF
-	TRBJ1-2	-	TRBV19	TGTGCCAGTAGTATGGGGGGGGCCCGAGGCTACACCTTC	CASSMGGARGYTF
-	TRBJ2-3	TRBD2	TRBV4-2	TGTGCCAGCAGCCAAGCCGCCGGGACTAGCGCCACATCCACAGATACGCAGTATTTT	CASSQAAGTSATSTDTQYF
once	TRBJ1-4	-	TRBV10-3	TGTGCCATCAGTCAGGGGACTAATGAAAAACTGTTTTTT	CAISQGTNEKLFF
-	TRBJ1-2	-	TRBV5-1	TGCGCCAGCAGCATACCAGGGGCGGATTTCAACTATGGCTACACCTTC	CASSIPGADFNYGYTF
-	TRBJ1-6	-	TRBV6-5	TGTGCCAGCAGTTACTTTCTAGGACAGCCTCAGGGCCTCCACTTT	CASSYFLGQPQGLHF
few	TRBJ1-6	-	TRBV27	TGTGCCTCCAGCGACCCAAATTCACCCCTCCACTTT	CASSDPNSPLHF
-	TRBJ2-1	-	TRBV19	TGTGCCAGTAGGGCCACCTACAATGAGCAGTTCTTC	CASRATYNEQFF
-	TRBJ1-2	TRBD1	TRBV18	TGTGCCAGCTCCCAGGGGGATGGGCATGGCTACACCTTC	CASSQGDGHGYTF
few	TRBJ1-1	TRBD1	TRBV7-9	TGTGCCAGCAGCTTGACAGGGATGAACACTGAAGCTTTCTTT	CASSLTGMNTEAFF
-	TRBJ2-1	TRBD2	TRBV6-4	TGTGCCAGCAGTGACTCGGCGGGGGGGGTCGATGAGCAGTTCTTC	CASSDSAGGVDEQFF
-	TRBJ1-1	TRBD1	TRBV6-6	TGTGCCAGCACCAACCTGGGGACAGTGAACACTGAAGCTTTCTTT	CASTNLGTVNTEAFF
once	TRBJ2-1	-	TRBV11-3	TGTGCCAGCAGCTTCGTACGCGGGGCCGCGGGCGAGCAGTTCTTC	CASSFVRGAAGEQFF
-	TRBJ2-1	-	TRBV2	TGTGCCACCAGCTCTGAGGCCTACAATGAGCAGTTCTTC	CATSSEAYNEQFF
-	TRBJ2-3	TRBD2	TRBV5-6	TGTGCCAGCAGCCCGAAATTTAGCGGGTACACAGATACGCAGTATTTT	CASSPKFSGYTDTQYF
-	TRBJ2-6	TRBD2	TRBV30	TGTGCCTGGCGGGAGGGCGGGGCCAACGTCCTGACTTTC	CAWREGGANVLTF
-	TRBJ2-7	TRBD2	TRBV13	TGTGCCAGCAGCTCCACTAGCGACTCCTACGAGCAGTACTTC	CASSSTSDSYEQYF
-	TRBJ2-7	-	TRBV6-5	TGTGCCAGCAGTTCGGGGGACTTGGACGAGCAGTACTTC	CASSSGDLDEQYF
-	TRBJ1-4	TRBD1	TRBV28	TGTGCCAGCAGCTTGGGACAGGGAGAACTGTTTTTT	CASSLGQGELFF
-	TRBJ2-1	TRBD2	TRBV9	TGTGCCAGCAGCCCCCGGACTAGCGGACGTATTGGTGAGCAGTTCTTC	CASSPRTSGRIGEQFF
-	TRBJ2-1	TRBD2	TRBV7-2	TGTGCCAGCAGCTTTTCGCTAGCGGATTACAATGAGCAGTTCTTC	CASSFSLADYNEQFF
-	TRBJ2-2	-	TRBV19	TGTGCCAGTAGTAGACAGAACACCGGGGAGCTGTTTTTT	CASSRQNTGELFF
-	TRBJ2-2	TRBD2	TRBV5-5	TGTGCCAGCAGCTTGGGGCTAGCGGGAGGGCCGAACACCGGGGAGCTGTTTTTT	CASSLGLAGGPNTGELFF
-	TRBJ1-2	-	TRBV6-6	TGTGCCAGCAGTTACCTCGGCGAGGGCTATGGCTACACCTTC	CASSYLGEGYGYTF
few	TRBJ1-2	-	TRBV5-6	TGTGCCAGCAGTTTGGTTCTGGGCCAGGGTGGCTACACCTTC	CASSLVLGQGGYTF